This paragraph reports one T cell receptor beta chain. Its antigen remains undetermined. The input lacks base qualities; no much larger clone sits a single base away. The donors were around 39 Caucasian individuals from Russia, aged about 6 to 95 years, who were systemically healthy. Around 9.7 milliliters of peripheral blood were collected from each donor into EDTA-treated Vacutainer tubes. Ficoll-Paque density-gradient centrifugation was used to isolate PBMCs, with at least 7 million obtained per sample. Trizol reagent was used to extract total RNA from the PBMCs, yielding at least 5.5 micrograms per sample. For every donor, flow cytometry on a PBMC aliquot measured the percentage of naive CD45RAhigh/CD27high T cells. According to the germline V gene (reference sequence), CDR1 reads DFQATT and CDR2 reads SNEGSKA. V gives up 0 bases and J gives up 6 bases, and the segment between their germline ends measures 12 bases. Counted from cysteine to phenylalanine, this CDR3 has 14 amino acids. The sequence is cut down to CDR3 DNA, 42 bases in frame from base 1.

The library was obtained by 5' RACE. TCRdb shows the sequencer as Illumina HiSeq 2500. A second 7 to 11 cycle PCR used a sample-barcoded 5' primer and a J-beta primer mix. Each TCR beta cDNA molecule received a unique molecular identifier from a template-switch 5' adaptor carrying 12 random nucleotides. Each sample yielded at least 2.5 million CDR3-containing paired-end reads. First-strand cDNA synthesis was performed from all RNA using the Mint cDNA synthesis kit, with priming by a TRBC-specific oligonucleotide. Following uracil-DNA glycosylase treatment, all cDNA underwent a first 18-cycle PCR with the universal primers M1SS and BC2_uni_R. The published analysis was carried out like this. Each sample was normalized by randomly selecting 1 million high-quality reads, each carrying a distinct molecular identifier. Reads sharing molecular identifiers were discarded rather than binned into consensus sequences. MiTCR, set to a Q25 quality threshold and the strictest error-elimination algorithm, was used for CDR3 identification, clonotype clustering and error correction. A nonparametric unseen species model with Euler transformation was used to estimate lower-bound total TCR beta diversity. Through fastp at Q25 and MiXCR, TCRdb rebuilt clones from the public reads, retaining in-frame beta chains. Identical CDR3 proteins give one entry, which carries the most common genes and DNA. TCRdb, not the authors, supplied the V and J calls. The sample table records more than 650,000 distinct CDR3 sequences; 50% to 65% of these occur just once. The leading ten clones occupy approximately 40% of the sample.

The sample is drawn from a study of blood T cells in healthy people across ages (dated by TCRdb to about 2015). Looking at the study overall: In model experiments, template switching captured about one uniquely barcoded TCR beta cDNA molecule for every two T cells. Using the same blood draw, the study looked at two additional independent replicas of 1 million unique cDNA reads for two donors, one aged 18 to 30 and the other aged 80 or older. Donors of different ages were randomly distributed across sequencing lanes to avoid experimental bias. Age-related changes in TCR beta repertoire diversity were measured in the study by deep sequencing normalized with unique cDNA molecular identifiers. The donors were split into four age groups: young (average 16 years), middle-aged (39), aged (over 55) and long-lived (about 82).

Here is what the overall study found, with its caveats: Observed TCR beta diversity per million T cells fell roughly linearly with age, and a significant reduction was already apparent by age about 38. Compared with the aged group, more naive CD4+ T cells, fewer expanded clones and increased TCR diversity were shown by the long-lived group, suggesting age selection. There was a strong correlation between observed TCR beta diversity and the percentage of naive T cells measured by flow cytometry. Since profiling was done on bulk unsorted PBMCs, naive and antigen-experienced compartments could not be conclusively compared. Estimates of total diversity based on one million sequenced T cells were considered lower bounds and underestimates. Donor CMV infection status was unknown, potentially confounding age-related changes in expanded clonotypes.

Sequencing was carried out using blood. This clonotype originated in a man older than 75 in good health. The V gene is TRBV20-1 and the J gene is TRBJ1-5, and perhaps TRBD1 as D gene, on 6 matching bases. In nucleotide form, the sequence is TGCAGTGCTAGAGATAGGGGGGTCACTCAGCCCCAGCATTTT. Its translation reads: CSARDRGVTQPQHF.